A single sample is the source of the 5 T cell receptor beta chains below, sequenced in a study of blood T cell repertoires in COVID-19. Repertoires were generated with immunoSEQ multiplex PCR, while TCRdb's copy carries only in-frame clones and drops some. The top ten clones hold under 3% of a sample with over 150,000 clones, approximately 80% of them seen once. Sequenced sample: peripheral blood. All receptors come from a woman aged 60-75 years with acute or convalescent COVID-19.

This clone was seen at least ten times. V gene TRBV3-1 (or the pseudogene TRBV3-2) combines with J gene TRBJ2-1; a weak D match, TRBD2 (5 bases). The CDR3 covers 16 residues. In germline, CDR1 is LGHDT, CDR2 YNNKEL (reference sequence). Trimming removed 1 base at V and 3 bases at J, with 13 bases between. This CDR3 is CASSQVSRGYYNEQFF. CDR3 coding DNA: TGTGCCAGCAGCCAAGTAAGCCGGGGATACTACAATGAGCAGTTCTTC.

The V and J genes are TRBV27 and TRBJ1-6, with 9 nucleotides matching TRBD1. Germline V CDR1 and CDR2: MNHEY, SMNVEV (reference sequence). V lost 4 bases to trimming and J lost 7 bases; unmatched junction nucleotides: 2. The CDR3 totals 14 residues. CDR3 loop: CASSYGTGNSPLHF. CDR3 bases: TGTGCCAGCAGTTACGGGACAGGGAATTCACCCCTCCACTTT.

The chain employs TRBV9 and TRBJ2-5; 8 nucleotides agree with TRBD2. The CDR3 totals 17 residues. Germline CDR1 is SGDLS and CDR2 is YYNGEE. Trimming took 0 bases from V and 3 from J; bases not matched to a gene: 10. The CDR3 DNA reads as TGTGCCAGCAGCGTAGGGGGGCTGACTAGCGCCAAAGAGACCCAGTACTTC. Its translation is CASSVGGLTSAKETQYF.

This CDR3 is CASSTSKTGRKISNYGYTF. In DNA form, the CDR3 reads TGTGCCAGTAGTACTTCCAAGACAGGAAGAAAGATCTCGAACTATGGCTACACCTTC. The chain joins TRBV19 to TRBJ1-2, with a possible D match to TRBD1 (6 bases). Per germline, CDR1 LNHDA and CDR2 SQIVND (reference sequence). There are 19 residues in the CDR3. V shed 4 bases and J shed 2 bases, with 26 bases lying between them.

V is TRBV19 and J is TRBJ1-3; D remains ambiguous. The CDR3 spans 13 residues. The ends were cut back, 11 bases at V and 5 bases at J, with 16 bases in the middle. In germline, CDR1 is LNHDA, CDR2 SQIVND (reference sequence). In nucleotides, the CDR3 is TGTGCCTCCACGGCGGGCTACAGAAACACCATATATTTT. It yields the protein CASTAGYRNTIYF. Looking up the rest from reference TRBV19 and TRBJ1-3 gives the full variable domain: DGGITQSPKYLFRKEGQNVTLSCEQNLNHDAMYWYRQDPGQGLRLIYYSQIVNDFQKGDIAEGYSVSREKKESFPLTVTSAQKNPTAFYLCASTAGYRNTIYFGEGSWLTVV.